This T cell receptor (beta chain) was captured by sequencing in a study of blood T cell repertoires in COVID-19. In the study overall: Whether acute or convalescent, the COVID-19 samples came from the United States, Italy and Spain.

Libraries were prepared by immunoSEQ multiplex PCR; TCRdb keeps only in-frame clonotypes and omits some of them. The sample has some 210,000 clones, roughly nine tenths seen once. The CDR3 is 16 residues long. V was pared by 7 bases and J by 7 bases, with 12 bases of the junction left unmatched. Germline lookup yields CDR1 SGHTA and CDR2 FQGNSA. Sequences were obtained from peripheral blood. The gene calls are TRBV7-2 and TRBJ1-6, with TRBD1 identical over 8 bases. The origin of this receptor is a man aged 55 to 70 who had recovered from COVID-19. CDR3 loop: CASTHYPGQANSPLHF. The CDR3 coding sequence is TGTGCCAGCACCCATTACCCGGGACAGGCAAATTCACCCCTCCACTTT.